This T cell receptor beta chain appears in the sequencing data of a study of CD8 T cells in ankylosing spondylitis. TCRdb fed the 5' RACE reads into MiXCR, producing one record per CDR3 protein. The data contain roughly 260,000 distinct CDR3 sequences, about 20% of them singletons. CDR3 size: 15 residues. The germline V gene encodes CDR1 SGHTA and CDR2 FQGNSA. Trimming removed 3 bases at V and 3 bases at J, with 13 bases between. The TCR was taken from a male donor with ankylosing spondylitis or in good health (not recorded which). The sample was blood, either unsorted or a sorted T cell fraction (not recorded which). This chain connects TRBV7-2 to TRBJ2-3; D is uncertain. The CDR3 bases are TGTGCCAGCAGCTTTGACGGAAGTAATACAGATACGCAGTATTTT. Translating gives CASSFDGSNTDTQYF.